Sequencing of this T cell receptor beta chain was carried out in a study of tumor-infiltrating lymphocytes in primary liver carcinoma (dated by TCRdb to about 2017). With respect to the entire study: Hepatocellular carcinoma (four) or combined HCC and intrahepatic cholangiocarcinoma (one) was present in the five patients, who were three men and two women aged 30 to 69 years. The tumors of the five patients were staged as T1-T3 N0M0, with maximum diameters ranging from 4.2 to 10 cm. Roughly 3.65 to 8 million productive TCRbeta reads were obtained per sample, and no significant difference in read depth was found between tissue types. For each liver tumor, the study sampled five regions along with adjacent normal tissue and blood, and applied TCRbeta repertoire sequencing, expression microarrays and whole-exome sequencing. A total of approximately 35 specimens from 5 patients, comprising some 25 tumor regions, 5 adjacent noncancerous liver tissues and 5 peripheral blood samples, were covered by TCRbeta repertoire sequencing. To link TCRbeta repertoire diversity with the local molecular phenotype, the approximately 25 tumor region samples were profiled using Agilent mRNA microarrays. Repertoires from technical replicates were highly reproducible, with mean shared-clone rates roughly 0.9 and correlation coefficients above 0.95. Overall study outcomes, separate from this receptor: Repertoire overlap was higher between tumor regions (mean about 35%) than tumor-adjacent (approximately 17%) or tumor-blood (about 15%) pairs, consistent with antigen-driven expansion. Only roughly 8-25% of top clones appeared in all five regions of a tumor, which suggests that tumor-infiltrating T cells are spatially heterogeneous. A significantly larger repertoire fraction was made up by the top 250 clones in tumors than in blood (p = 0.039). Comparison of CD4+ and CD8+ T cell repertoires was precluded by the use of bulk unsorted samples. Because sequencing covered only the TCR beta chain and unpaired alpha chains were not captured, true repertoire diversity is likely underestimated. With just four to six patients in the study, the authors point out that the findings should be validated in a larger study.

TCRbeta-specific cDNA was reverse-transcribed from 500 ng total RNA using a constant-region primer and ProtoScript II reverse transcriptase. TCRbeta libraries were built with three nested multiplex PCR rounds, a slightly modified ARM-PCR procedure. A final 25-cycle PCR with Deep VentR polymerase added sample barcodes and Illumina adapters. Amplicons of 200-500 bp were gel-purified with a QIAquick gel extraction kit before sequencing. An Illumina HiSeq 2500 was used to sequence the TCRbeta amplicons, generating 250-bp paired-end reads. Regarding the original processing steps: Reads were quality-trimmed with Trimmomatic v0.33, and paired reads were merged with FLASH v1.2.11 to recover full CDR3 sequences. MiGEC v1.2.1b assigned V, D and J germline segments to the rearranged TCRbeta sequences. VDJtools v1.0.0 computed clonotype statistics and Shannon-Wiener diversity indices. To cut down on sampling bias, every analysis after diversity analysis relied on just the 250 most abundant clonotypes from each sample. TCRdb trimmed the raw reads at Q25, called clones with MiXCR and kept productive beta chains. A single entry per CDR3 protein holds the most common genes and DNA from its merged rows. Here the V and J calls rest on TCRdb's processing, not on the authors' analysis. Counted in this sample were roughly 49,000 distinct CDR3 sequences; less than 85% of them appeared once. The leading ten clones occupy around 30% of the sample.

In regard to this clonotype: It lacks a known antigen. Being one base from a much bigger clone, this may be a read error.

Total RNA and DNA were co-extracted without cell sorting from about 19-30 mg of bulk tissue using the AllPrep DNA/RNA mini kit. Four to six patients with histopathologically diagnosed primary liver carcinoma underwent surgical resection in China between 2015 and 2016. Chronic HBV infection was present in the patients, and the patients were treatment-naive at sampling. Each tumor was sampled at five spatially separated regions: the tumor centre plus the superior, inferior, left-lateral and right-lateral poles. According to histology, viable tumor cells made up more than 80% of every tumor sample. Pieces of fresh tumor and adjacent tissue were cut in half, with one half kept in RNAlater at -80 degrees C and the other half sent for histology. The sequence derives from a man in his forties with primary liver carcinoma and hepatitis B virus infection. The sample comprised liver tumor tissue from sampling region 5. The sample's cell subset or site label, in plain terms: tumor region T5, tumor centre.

The DNA is TGTGCCATCAATGGGGGGGGGGATGAGCAGTTCTTC. This is translated as CAINGGGDEQFF. The rearrangement combines TRBV10-3 with TRBJ2-1; 7 bases in the middle match TRBD2. For CDR1 and CDR2, the germline V gene lists ENHRY and SYGVKD. V is trimmed back by 7 bases and J by 8 bases, and the junction contains 5 bases that no gene match accounts for. Reading from cysteine to phenylalanine, the CDR3 counts 12 amino acids. The only DNA kept is the CDR3, 36 bases in frame from the first base.